This T cell receptor (beta chain) was captured by sequencing in a study of blood T cell repertoires in COVID-19. Trimming took 0 bases from V and 1 from J, leaving 12 bases between them. The CDR3 consists of 16 residues. Germline V gene sequence: CDR1 SEHNR, CDR2 FQNEAQ (reference sequence). The assay was immunoSEQ multiplex PCR, and TCRdb's table has in-frame clones only and misses some. Of 55,000 to 80,000 clones listed, 88% are singletons. This TCR derives from a woman in her sixties or seventies with acute or convalescent COVID-19. The V call is TRBV7-9, the J call TRBJ1-2; D is undetermined. Material: peripheral blood. CDR3 amino acids: CASSLAGGPDNYGYTF. Written as DNA, the CDR3 is TGTGCCAGCAGCTTAGCTGGCGGGCCGGATAACTATGGCTACACCTTC.